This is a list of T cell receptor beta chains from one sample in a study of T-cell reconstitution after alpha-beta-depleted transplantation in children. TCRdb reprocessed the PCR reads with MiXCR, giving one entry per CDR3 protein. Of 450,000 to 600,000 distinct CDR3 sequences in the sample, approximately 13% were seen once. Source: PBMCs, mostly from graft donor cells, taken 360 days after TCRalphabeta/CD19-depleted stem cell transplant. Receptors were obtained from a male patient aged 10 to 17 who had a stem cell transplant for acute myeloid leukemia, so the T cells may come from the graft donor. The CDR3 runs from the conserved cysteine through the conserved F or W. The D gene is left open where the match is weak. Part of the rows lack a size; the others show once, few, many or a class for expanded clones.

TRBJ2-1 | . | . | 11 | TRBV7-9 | TGTGCCGCCTTTTTCCAGGGCTGGCAGTTCTTC | CAAFFQGWQFF
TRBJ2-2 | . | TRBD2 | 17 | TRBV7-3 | TGTGCCAGCAGCTTAATAGGACTAGCGGCGAACACCGGGGAGCTGTTTTTT | CASSLIGLAANTGELFF
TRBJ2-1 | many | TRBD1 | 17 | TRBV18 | TGTGCCAGCTCACCACTGGGACAGCCCACTCTCTTTAATGAGCAGTTCTTC | CASSPLGQPTLFNEQFF
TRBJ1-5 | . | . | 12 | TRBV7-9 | TGTGCCAGCAGCTCCTCTAGTCAGCCCCAGCATTTT | CASSSSSQPQHF
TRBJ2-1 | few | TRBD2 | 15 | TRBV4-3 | TGCGCCAGCAGCCCGGAGAGCGGGAGGCACAATGAGCAGTTCTTC | CASSPESGRHNEQFF
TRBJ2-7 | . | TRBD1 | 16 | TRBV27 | TGTGCCAGCCCTCTAGCCGACGACAGGGTCCCCTACGAGCAGTACTTC | CASPLADDRVPYEQYF
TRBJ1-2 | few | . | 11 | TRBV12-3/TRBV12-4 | TGTGCCAGCCGAACCCCCTATGGCTACACCTTC | CASRTPYGYTF
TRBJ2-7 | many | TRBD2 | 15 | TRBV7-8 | TGTGCCAGCAGCCTTGGACTAGCGGGAGTGGGCGAGCAGTACTTC | CASSLGLAGVGEQYF
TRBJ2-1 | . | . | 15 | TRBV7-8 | TGTGCCAGCAGCTTCTACGGGTCTAGCCACAATGAGCAGTTCTTC | CASSFYGSSHNEQFF
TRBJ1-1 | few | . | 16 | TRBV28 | TGTGCCAGCAGTCGTACCCCCGGACAGCCGAACACTGAAGCTTTCTTT | CASSRTPGQPNTEAFF
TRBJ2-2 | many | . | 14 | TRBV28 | TGTGCCAGCAGTTTTCTGATAAGTATCGGGGAGCTGTTTTTT | CASSFLISIGELFF
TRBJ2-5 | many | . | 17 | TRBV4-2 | TGTGCCAGCAGCCAACGTTTCTTAGAGGACTATCAAGAGACCCAGTACTTC | CASSQRFLEDYQETQYF
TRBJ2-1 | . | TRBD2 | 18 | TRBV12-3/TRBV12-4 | TGTGCCATCAGTTTCCAATCATTAGCGGGAGCAACCTACAATGAGCAGTTCTTC | CAISFQSLAGATYNEQFF
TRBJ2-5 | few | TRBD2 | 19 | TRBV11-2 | TGTGCCAGCAGCAGGGGGGTAGCCGGACTAGCGGGAGCTGAAGAGACCCAGTACTTC | CASSRGVAGLAGAEETQYF
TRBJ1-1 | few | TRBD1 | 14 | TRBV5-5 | TGTGCCAGCAGCCACACAGGGGGAGTCGCTGAAGCTTTCTTT | CASSHTGGVAEAFF
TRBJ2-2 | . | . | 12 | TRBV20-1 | TGCAGTGCTGGGCAGCCCACCGGGGAGCTGTTTTTT | CSAGQPTGELFF
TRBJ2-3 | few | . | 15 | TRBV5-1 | TGCGCCAGTGAAACGGGACGGACTAATACGGATACGCAGTATTTT | CASETGRTNTDTQYF
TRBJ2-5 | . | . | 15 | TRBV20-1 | TGCAGTGCTAGAGATGCGGCCGGGTTTCAAGAGACCCAGTACTTC | CSARDAAGFQETQYF
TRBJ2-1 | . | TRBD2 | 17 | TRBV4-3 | TGCGCCAGCAGCTTAATAAAGCTCGGGAGGGAGATAGGTGAGCAGTTCTTC | CASSLIKLGREIGEQFF
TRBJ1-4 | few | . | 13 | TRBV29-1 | TGCAGCGTGCCCCCCGGACGGAATGAAAAACTGTTTTTT | CSVPPGRNEKLFF
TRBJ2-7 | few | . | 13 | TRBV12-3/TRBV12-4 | TGTGCCAGCACCCACGGGGGTTCCTACGAGCAGTACTTC | CASTHGGSYEQYF
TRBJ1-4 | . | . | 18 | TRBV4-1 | TGCGCCAGCAGCCAAGACAAGCTGGGGGGGCGAAGGAGTGAAAAACTGTTTTTT | CASSQDKLGGRRSEKLFF
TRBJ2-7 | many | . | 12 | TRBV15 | TGTGCCACCAGCCGTCCCAACTACGAGCAGTACTTC | CATSRPNYEQYF
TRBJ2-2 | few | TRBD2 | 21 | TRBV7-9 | TGTGCCAGCAGCACCCCACGTCCCACCAGGACTAGCGGGACGGTTGCCGGGGAGCTGTTTTTT | CASSTPRPTRTSGTVAGELFF
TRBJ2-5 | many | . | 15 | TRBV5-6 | TGTGCCAGCAGAGGAACTAGAAACTCCGAAGAGACCCAGTACTTC | CASRGTRNSEETQYF
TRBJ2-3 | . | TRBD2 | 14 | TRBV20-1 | TGCAGTGACGGGGGAGCGGGAGGGACAGATACGCAGTATTTT | CSDGGAGGTDTQYF
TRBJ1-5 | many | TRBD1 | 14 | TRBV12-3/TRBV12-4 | TGTGCCAGCAGTTCGACAGGGGGTAATCAGCCCCAGCATTTT | CASSSTGGNQPQHF